This TCR beta chain was retrieved from a study of cytomegalovirus exposure and HLA in healthy donors. On the study more broadly: One earlier analysis, a look at 180 million or so T cells, found some 100 million unique TCR beta sequences. Study-wide points: On later analysis, the bulk of CMV-associated TCR beta chains appeared to be HLA-restricted. Overall, approximately 150 TCR beta chains were annotated as cytomegalovirus-associated.

Trimming cost V 2 bases and J 5 bases, with 10 bases left between them. Per the germline V gene, CDR1 is LNHDA and CDR2 is SQIVND (reference sequence). This CDR3 is built from 14 residues. Concerning this clone: Its target is not known.

PCR was performed using 60 Vbeta and 13 Jbeta primers. TCRdb's copy holds only in-frame clones and misses some; the assay was immunoSEQ multiplex PCR. The sample shows approximately 170,000 clones, roughly 72% of them seen only once. This sequence originates from a woman in her thirties in good health and CMV-seropositive. The V call is TRBV19, the J call TRBJ1-5; perhaps TRBD1 as D (6 bases). The sequenced sample consisted of PBMCs. Here the CDR3 reads CASSIQQGDQPQHF. The CDR3 nucleotides read TGTGCCAGTAGTATACAACAGGGTGATCAGCCCCAGCATTTT.